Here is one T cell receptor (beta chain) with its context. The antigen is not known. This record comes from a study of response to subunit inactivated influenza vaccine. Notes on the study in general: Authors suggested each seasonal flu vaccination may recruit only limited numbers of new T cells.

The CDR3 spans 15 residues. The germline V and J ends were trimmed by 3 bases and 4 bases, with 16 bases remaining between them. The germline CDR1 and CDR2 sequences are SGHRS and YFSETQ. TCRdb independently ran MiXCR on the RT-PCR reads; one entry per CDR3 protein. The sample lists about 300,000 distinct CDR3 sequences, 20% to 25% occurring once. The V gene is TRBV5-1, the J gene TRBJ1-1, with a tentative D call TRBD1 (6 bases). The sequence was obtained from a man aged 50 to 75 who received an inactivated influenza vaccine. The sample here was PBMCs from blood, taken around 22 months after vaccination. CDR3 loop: CASSSMGARGTEAFF. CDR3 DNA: TGCGCCAGCAGCTCCATGGGGGCGCGGGGCACTGAAGCTTTCTTT.